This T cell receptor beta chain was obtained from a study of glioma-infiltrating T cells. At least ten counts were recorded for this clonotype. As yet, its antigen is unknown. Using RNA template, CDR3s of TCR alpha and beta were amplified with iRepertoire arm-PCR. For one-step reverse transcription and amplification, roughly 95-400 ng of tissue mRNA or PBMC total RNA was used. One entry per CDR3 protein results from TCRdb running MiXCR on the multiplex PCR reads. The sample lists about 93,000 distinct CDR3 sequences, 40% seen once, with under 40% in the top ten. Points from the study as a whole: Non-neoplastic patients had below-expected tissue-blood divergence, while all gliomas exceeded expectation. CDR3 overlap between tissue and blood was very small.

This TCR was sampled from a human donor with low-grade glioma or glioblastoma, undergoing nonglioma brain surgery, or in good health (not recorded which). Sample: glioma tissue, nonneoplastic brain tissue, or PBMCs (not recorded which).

The CDR3 coding sequence is TGTGCCTGGAGCAGGGTCGGAGGACAGCCCCAGCATTTT. Residues: CAWSRVGGQPQHF. The chain recombines TRBV30 with TRBJ1-5; the D gene is possibly TRBD1 (5 bases). V lost 3 bases, J lost 7 bases, and 13 bases lay in between. Germline CDR1 reads GTSNPN; CDR2 reads SVGIG (reference sequence). This CDR3 region has 13 residues.